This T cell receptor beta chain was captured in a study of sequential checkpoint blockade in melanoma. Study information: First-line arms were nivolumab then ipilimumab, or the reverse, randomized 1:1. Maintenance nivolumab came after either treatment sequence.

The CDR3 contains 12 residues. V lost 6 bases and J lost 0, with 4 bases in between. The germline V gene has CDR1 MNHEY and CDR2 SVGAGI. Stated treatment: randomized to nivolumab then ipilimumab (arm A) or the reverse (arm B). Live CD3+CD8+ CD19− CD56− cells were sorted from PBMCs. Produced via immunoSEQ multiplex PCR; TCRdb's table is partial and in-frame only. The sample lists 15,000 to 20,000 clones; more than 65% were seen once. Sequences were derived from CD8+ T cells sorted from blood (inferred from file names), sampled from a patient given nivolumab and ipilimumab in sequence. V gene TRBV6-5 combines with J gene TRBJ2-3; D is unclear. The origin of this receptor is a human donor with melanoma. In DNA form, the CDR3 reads TGTGCCAGCAGAACTAGCACAGATACGCAGTATTTT. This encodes CASRTSTDTQYF.